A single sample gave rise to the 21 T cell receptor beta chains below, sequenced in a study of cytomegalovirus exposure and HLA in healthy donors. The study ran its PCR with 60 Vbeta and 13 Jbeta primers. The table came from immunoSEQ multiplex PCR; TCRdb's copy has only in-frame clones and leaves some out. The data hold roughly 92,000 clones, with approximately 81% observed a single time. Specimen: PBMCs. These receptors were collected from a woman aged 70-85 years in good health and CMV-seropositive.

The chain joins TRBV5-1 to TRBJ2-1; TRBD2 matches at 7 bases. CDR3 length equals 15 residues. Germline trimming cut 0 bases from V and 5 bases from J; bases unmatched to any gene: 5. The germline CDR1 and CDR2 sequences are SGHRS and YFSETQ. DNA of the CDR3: TGCGCCAGCAGCTTGGCCGCGGGAGCCCACAATGAGCAGTTCTTC. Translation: CASSLAAGAHNEQFF.

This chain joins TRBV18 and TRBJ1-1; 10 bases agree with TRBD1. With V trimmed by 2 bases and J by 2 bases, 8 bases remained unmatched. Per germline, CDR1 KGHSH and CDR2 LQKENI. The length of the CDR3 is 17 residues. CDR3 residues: CASSPSQGTGVNTEAFF. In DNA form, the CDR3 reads TGTGCCAGCTCACCAAGTCAAGGGACAGGGGTAAACACTGAAGCTTTCTTT.

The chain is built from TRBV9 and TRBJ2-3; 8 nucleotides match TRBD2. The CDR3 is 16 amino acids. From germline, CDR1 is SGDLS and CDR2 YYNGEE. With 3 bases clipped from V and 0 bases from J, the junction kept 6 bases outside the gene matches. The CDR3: CASSEGTRLSTDTQYF. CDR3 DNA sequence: TGTGCCAGCAGCGAGGGGACTAGACTAAGCACAGATACGCAGTATTTT.

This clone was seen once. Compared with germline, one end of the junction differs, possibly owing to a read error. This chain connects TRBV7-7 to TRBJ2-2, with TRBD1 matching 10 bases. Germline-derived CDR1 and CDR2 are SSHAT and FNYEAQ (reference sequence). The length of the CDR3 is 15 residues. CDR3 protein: CASRQGTGVSGELFF. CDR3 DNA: TGTGCTAGCAGGCAGGGGACAGGGGTTTCCGGGGAGCTGTTTTTT. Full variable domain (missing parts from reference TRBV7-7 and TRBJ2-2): GAGVSQSPRYKVTKRGQDVTLRCDPISSHATLYWYQQALGQGPEFLTYFNYEAQPDKSGLPSDRFSAERPEGSISTLTIQRTEQRDSAMYRCASRQGTGVSGELFFGEGSRLTVL.

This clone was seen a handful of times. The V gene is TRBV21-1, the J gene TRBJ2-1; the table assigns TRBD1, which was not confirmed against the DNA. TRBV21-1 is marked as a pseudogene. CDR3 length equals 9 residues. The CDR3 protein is CASRDRQFF. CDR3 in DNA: TGTGCCAGCAGGGACAGACAGTTCTTC.

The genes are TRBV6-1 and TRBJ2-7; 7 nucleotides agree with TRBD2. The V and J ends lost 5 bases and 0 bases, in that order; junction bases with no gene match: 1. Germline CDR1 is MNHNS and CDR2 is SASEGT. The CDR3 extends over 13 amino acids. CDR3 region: CASSLADSYEQYF. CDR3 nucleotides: TGTGCCAGCAGTCTAGCGGACTCCTACGAGCAGTACTTC.

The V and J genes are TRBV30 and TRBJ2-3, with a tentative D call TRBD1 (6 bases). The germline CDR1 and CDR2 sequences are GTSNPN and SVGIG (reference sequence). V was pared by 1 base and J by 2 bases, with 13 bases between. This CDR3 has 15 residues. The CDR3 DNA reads TGTGCCTGGAGTGGCTCTAGGGGGATCACAGATACGCAGTATTTT. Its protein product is CAWSGSRGITDTQYF.

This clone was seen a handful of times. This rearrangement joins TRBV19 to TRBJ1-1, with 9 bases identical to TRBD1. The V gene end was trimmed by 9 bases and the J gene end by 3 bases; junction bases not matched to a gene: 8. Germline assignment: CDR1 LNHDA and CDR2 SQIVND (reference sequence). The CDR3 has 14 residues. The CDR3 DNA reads TGTGCCAGCTTTACAGGGGGCTGGGACACTGAAGCTTTCTTT. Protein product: CASFTGGWDTEAFF.

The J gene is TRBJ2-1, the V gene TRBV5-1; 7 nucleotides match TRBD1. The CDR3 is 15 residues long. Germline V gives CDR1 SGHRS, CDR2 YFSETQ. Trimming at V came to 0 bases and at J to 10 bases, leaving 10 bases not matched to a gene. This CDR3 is CASSLEGGGGQEQFF. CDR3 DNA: TGCGCCAGCAGCTTGGAAGGGGGCGGAGGACAGGAGCAGTTCTTC. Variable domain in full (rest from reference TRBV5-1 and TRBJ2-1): KAGVTQTPRYLIKTRGQQVTLSCSPISGHRSVSWYQQTPGQGLQFLFEYFSETQRNKGNFPGRFSGRQFSNSRSEMNVSTLELGDSALYLCASSLEGGGGQEQFFGPGTRLTVL.

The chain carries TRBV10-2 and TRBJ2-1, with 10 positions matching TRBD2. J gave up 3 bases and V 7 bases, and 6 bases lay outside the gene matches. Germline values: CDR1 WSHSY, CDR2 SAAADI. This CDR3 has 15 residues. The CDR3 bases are TGCGCCAGCACCTACTCTAGCGGGAGCTACAATGAGCAGTTCTTC. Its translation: CASTYSSGSYNEQFF.

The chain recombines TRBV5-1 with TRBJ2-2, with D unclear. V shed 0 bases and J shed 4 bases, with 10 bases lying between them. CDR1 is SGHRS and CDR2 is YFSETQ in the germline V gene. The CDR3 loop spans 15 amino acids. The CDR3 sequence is CASSLVQAATGELFF. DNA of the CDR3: TGCGCCAGCAGCTTGGTTCAGGCAGCCACCGGGGAGCTGTTTTTT.

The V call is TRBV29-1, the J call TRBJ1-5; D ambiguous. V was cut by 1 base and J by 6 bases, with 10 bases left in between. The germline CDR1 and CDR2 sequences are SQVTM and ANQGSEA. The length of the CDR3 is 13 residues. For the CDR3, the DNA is TGCAGCGTTGAAGGCGGTGAGGGTCAGCCCCAGCATTTT. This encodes CSVEGGEGQPQHF.

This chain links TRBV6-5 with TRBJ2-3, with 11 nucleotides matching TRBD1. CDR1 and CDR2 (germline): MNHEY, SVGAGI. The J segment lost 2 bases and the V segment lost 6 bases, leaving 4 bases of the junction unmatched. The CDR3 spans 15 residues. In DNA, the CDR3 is TGTGCCAGCAGATCGGGACAGGGGGACACAGATACGCAGTATTTT. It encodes CASRSGQGDTDTQYF.

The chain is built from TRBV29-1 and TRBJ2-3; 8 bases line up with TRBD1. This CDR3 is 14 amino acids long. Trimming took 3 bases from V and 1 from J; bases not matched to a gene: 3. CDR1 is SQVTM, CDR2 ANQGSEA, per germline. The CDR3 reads CSVDIQGGTDTQYF. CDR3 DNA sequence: TGCAGCGTTGACATACAGGGGGGCACAGATACGCAGTATTTT.

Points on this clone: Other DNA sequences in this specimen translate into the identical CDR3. In DNA form, the CDR3 reads TGTGCCAGCAGTTTGGGGACAGGGACCCAAGAGACCCAGTACTTC. Translation gives CASSLGTGTQETQYF. The genes are TRBV6-1 and TRBJ2-5; 9 positions match TRBD1. In germline, CDR1 is MNHNS, CDR2 SASEGT. V was clipped by 5 bases and J by 1 base; unmatched bases: 5. CDR3 size: 15 residues.

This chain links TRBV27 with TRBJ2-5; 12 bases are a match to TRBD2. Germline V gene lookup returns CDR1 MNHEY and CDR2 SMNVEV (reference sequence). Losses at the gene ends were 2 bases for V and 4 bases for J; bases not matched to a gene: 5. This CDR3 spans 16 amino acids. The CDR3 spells CASSLASGRVAETQYF. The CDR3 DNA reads TGTGCCAGCAGTTTAGCTAGCGGGAGGGTGGCAGAGACCCAGTACTTC.

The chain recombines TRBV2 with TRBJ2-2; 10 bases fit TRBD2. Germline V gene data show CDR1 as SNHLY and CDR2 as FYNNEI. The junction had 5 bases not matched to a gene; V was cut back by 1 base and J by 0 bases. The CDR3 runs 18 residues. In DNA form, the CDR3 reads TGTGCCAGCAGTGAAGTTGGACTAGCGGCATCGAACACCGGGGAGCTGTTTTTT. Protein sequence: CASSEVGLAASNTGELFF.

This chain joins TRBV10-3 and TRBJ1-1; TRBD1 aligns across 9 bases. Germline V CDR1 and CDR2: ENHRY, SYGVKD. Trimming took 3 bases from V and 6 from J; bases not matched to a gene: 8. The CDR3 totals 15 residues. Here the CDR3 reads CAISEPPDRGAEAFF. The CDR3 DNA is TGTGCCATCAGTGAACCACCGGACAGGGGCGCTGAAGCTTTCTTT.

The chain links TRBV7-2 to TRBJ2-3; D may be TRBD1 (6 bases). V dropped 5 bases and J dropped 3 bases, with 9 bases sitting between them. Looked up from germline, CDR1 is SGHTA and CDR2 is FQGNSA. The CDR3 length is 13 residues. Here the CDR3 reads CASSPGQTDTQYF. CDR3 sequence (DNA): TGTGCCAGCAGCCCGGGACAAACAGATACGCAGTATTTT.

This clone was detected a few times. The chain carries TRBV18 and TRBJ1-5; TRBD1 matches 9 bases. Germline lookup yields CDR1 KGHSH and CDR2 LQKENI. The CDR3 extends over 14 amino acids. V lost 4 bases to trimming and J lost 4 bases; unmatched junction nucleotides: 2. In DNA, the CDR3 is TGTGCCAGCTCACGACAGGGGGAAAATCAGCCCCAGCATTTT. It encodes CASSRQGENQPQHF.

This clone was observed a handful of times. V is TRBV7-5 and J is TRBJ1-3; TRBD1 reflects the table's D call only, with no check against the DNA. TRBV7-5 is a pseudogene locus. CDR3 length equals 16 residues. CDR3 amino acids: CARSLPTGGRGNTIYF. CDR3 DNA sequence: TGTGCCAGAAGCTTACCGACAGGGGGCCGAGGAAACACCATATATTTT.